Each of the 29 T cell receptor beta chains below was sequenced from the same sample in a study of blood T cells in healthy people across ages. Primers used in a second PCR of roughly 7 to 12 cycles were a sample-barcoded 5' primer and a J-beta primer mix. TCRdb passed the 5' RACE reads through MiXCR, listing each CDR3 protein once. This sample has some 550,000 distinct CDR3 sequences, with roughly 48% found just once. Sample: blood. These receptor sequences come from a man older than 75 in good health.

The J gene is TRBJ2-3, the V gene TRBV5-4; a possible D gene is TRBD2 (6 bases). Germline CDR1 SGHNT, CDR2 YYREEE (reference sequence). V gave up 0 bases and J gave up 3 bases, with 14 bases separating them. This CDR3 is built from 16 residues. The CDR3 loop is CASSLGSGSGTDTQYF. CDR3 in DNA: TGTGCCAGCAGCTTGGGATCCGGGAGTGGGACAGATACGCAGTATTTT.

As for this clonotype: Since a much larger clone is just one base distant, this may be a read error. This sequence joins TRBV6-6 and TRBJ1-2; perhaps TRBD1 as D (6 bases). The CDR3 totals 13 residues. Germline CDR1 and CDR2: MNHNY and SVGAGI (reference sequence). Trimming took off 7 bases at V and 5 bases at J, with 14 bases between the two ends. This chain's CDR3 is CASTDEQGYGYTF. The DNA of the CDR3 is TGTGCCAGCACTGACGAACAGGGTTATGGCTACACCTTC.

V gene TRBV7-9 combines with J gene TRBJ2-7; D gene uncertain. The CDR3 is 14 amino acids. Germline CDR1 is SEHNR and CDR2 is FQNEAQ (reference sequence). Trimming shortened V by 4 bases and J by 1 base, and 11 bases separated the two germline ends. This chain's CDR3 is CASSSQMRSYEQYF. For the CDR3, the DNA is TGTGCCAGCAGCTCCCAGATGAGGTCCTACGAGCAGTACTTC.

The J gene is TRBJ1-6, the V gene TRBV10-3; D may be TRBD1 (5 bases). Trimming pared 2 bases from V and 5 bases from J, leaving 10 bases between. The CDR3 consists of 15 residues. Germline CDR1 and CDR2: ENHRY and SYGVKD. CDR3 protein: CAISERGSDNSPLHF. The CDR3 coding sequence is TGTGCCATCAGTGAGAGGGGTTCGGATAATTCACCCCTCCACTTT.

This clonotype was picked up a small number of times. The V and J genes are TRBV4-3 and TRBJ2-1, with 9 bases that match TRBD1. V lost 3 bases and J lost 4; bases outside the gene matches: 4. Germline V gene lookup returns CDR1 LGHNA and CDR2 YSLEER. The CDR3 length is 15 residues. CDR3 residues: CASSHDRGRYNEQFF. CDR3 nucleotide sequence: TGCGCCAGCAGCCACGACAGGGGGAGGTACAATGAGCAGTTCTTC.

This clonotype was detected only a few times. This chain uses TRBV3-1 with TRBJ2-7; D might be TRBD1 (5 bases). CDR1 and CDR2 from the germline V gene are LGHDT and YNNKEL (reference sequence). V lost 1 base, J lost 2 bases, and 12 bases lay in between. The CDR3 sequence is 15 residues long. The CDR3 coding sequence is TGTGCCAGCAGCCAAGGAAGGTCGGACACCTACGAGCAGTACTTC. It translates to CASSQGRSDTYEQYF.

The chain has TRBV12-3 or TRBV12-4 and TRBJ2-7; 10 positions match TRBD1. V was clipped by 5 bases and J by 5 bases; unmatched bases: 6. This CDR3 is built from 14 residues. Here the CDR3 DNA reads TGTGCCAGCAGTCGCGGACAGGGGGGTAACGAGCAGTACTTC. Translating gives CASSRGQGGNEQYF.

This clonotype was found a few times. The gene calls are TRBV29-1 and TRBJ2-5; 8 bases map to TRBD2. The CDR3 contains 15 residues. Germline CDR1 SQVTM, CDR2 ANQGSEA. With 7 bases clipped from V and 2 bases from J, the junction kept 12 bases outside the gene matches. The CDR3 loop reads CSDWFSGNPQETQYF. Here the CDR3 DNA reads TGCAGCGATTGGTTTAGCGGGAACCCTCAAGAGACCCAGTACTTC.

This clonotype was found a few times. This chain uses TRBV7-2 with TRBJ2-5, with 7 bases that match TRBD1. The CDR3 is made up of 15 amino acids. Per germline, CDR1 SGHTA and CDR2 FQGNSA. The V and J ends lost 1 base and 3 bases, in that order; junction bases with no gene match: 5. The CDR3 reads CASSLDGTAEETQYF. The CDR3, as DNA: TGTGCCAGCAGCTTAGACGGGACAGCCGAAGAGACCCAGTACTTC.

The chain carries TRBV20-1 and TRBJ2-1, with 8 bases identical to TRBD2. TRBJ2-7 explains the end of the DNA better; the J call may be wrong. Germline V gives CDR1 DFQATT, CDR2 SNEGSKA (reference sequence). The CDR3 totals 19 residues. The CDR3 sequence: CSARDFQGLGHDLYNEQYF. CDR3 DNA sequence: TGCAGTGCTAGAGACTTTCAGGGACTAGGGCACGACTTATACAATGAGCAGTACTTC.

The chain couples TRBV6-2 or TRBV6-3 to TRBJ1-6; D gene ambiguous. Deletions cut 0 bases from V and 13 bases from J, with 13 bases between. Germline V gene data show CDR1 as MNHEY and CDR2 as SVGEGT. This CDR3 spans 14 amino acids. The CDR3 region has the DNA TGTGCCAGCAGTTACTCGGTTCCACTGTCCCCCCTCCACTTT. Its translation: CASSYSVPLSPLHF.

This clonotype was detected many times. This chain connects TRBV20-1 to TRBJ2-5; maybe TRBD1 (7 bases). Germline V gene sequence: CDR1 DFQATT, CDR2 SNEGSKA (reference sequence). Deletions cut 0 bases from V and 5 bases from J, with 13 bases between. CDR3 size: 14 residues. The CDR3 nucleotides read TGCAGTGCTAGAGAGGTGTCAGGGGGGGAGACCCAGTACTTC. Translation gives CSAREVSGGETQYF.

The chain joins TRBV30 to TRBJ1-1; D is unclear. The CDR3 is 13 residues long. V lost 4 bases, J lost 1 base, and 10 bases lay in between. Germline lookup yields CDR1 GTSNPN and CDR2 SVGIG (reference sequence). As DNA, the CDR3 is TGTGCCTGGACTCGATCGGGGAACACTGAAGCTTTCTTT. Protein sequence: CAWTRSGNTEAFF.

This chain links TRBV10-3 with TRBJ2-1; 12 bases align to TRBD1. There are 16 residues in the CDR3. V lost 5 bases and J lost 7; bases outside the gene matches: 9. The germline V gene has CDR1 ENHRY and CDR2 SYGVKD. The CDR3 DNA follows: TGTGCCATCAGTCCTGGGACAGGGGGCGTAAGGAATGAGCAGTTCTTC. It encodes CAISPGTGGVRNEQFF.

The V call is TRBV5-1, the J call TRBJ2-1; D is uncertain. The V gene's germline CDR1 is SGHRS and CDR2 YFSETQ. The V end was cut by 0 bases, the J end by 8 bases, with 6 bases between. CDR3 length: 12 residues. CDR3 sequence (DNA): TGCGCCAGCAGCTTGGATCTAGATGAGCAGTTCTTC. It translates to CASSLDLDEQFF.

This clonotype was seen more than once but under ten times. V and J are TRBV7-9 and TRBJ2-3; D could derive from TRBD1 or TRBD2 (5 bases each). V shed 8 bases and J shed 4 bases, with 19 bases lying between them. This CDR3 is 15 amino acids long. The germline gives CDR1 SEHNR, CDR2 FQNEAQ (reference sequence). The CDR3 reads CASPLRDRAPDTQYF. The CDR3, as DNA: TGTGCCAGCCCATTAAGGGACCGAGCTCCAGATACGCAGTATTTT.

The rearrangement uses TRBV10-3 and TRBJ1-1; 7 nucleotides line up with TRBD1. The germline gives CDR1 ENHRY, CDR2 SYGVKD. The CDR3 has 13 amino acids. J was trimmed by 7 bases and V by 6 bases; bases with no gene match: 8. CDR3 nucleotides: TGTGCCATCAGCGGGACAGCGAACGATGAAGCTTTCTTT. Translating gives CAISGTANDEAFF.

Many counts were recorded for this clonotype. CDR3 bases: TGTGCCAGCAGTCTCCACCTGGGGCAGGGAGAGACCCAGTACTTC. Its protein is CASSLHLGQGETQYF. The chain couples TRBV6-6 to TRBJ2-5; D perhaps matches TRBD1 (5 bases). CDR3 length: 15 amino acids. V was cut by 5 bases and J by 4 bases, with 17 bases left in between. Germline V gene data show CDR1 as MNHNY and CDR2 as SVGAGI (reference sequence).

V gene TRBV20-1 combines with J gene TRBJ2-1; 10 nucleotides align to TRBD2. With V trimmed by 2 bases and J by 9 bases, 7 bases remained unmatched. Germline CDR1 reads DFQATT; CDR2 reads SNEGSKA (reference sequence). CDR3 length: 14 residues. CDR3 in amino acids: CSARWPSGSSEQFF. As DNA, the CDR3 is TGCAGTGCTAGATGGCCTAGCGGGAGCAGTGAGCAGTTCTTC.

This clonotype was counted only a few times. The V call is TRBV6-2 or TRBV6-3, the J call TRBJ2-7; D is tentatively TRBD1 or TRBD2 (5 bases each). The germline V gene has CDR1 MNHEY and CDR2 SVGEGT. Trimming took off 2 bases at V and 6 bases at J, with 17 bases between the two ends. The CDR3 covers 15 residues. The chain's CDR3 is CASSYGGSGLFEQYF. In DNA form, the CDR3 reads TGTGCCAGCAGTTACGGGGGATCGGGGCTCTTCGAGCAGTACTTC.

J is TRBJ2-7 and V is TRBV7-9; no firm D call. Germline lookup yields CDR1 SEHNR and CDR2 FQNEAQ (reference sequence). The V and J ends lost 2 bases and 0 bases respectively, with 8 bases between them. The CDR3 covers 14 residues. CDR3 bases: TGTGCCAGCAGCTTACAGGAAGCCTCCTACGAGCAGTACTTC. Translating gives CASSLQEASYEQYF.

This clonotype came up a few times. The chain employs TRBV7-2 and TRBJ2-5; 8 bases line up with TRBD1. The germline gives CDR1 SGHTA, CDR2 FQGNSA. The CDR3 is made up of 15 amino acids. The junction had 7 bases not matched to a gene; V was cut back by 1 base and J by 6 bases. The CDR3 nucleotides are TGTGCCAGCAGCTTAGGGAGCAGGGGGCAGAAGACCCAGTACTTC. Its protein product is CASSLGSRGQKTQYF. The whole variable domain, filled in from reference TRBV7-2 and TRBJ2-5, reads GAGVSQSPSNKVTEKGKDVELRCDPISGHTALYWYRQSLGQGLEFLIYFQGNSAPDKSGLPSDRFSAERTGGSVSTLTIQRTQQEDSAVYLCASSLGSRGQKTQYFGPGTRLLVL.

DNA of the CDR3: TGTGCCAGCAGCCGGCGAGCGGGGCCAGATGAGCAGTTCTTC. It is translated as CASSRRAGPDEQFF. This chain joins TRBV7-2 and TRBJ2-1; 7 positions agree with TRBD2. The V gene's germline CDR1 is SGHTA and CDR2 FQGNSA. Trimming at V came to 5 bases and at J to 8 bases, leaving 9 bases not matched to a gene. The CDR3 runs to 14 residues.

The chain combines TRBV12-3 or TRBV12-4 with TRBJ2-5; 7 nucleotides agree with TRBD1. The J call may be faulty, since TRBJ2-7 better matches the DNA end. The CDR3 loop spans 12 amino acids. CDR3 DNA: TGTGCCAGCAGTCGACAGGGTAGCGAGCAGTACTTC. Amino acid sequence: CASSRQGSEQYF.

The V call is TRBV6-1, the J call TRBJ2-4, with TRBD2 identical over 13 bases. Per the germline V gene, CDR1 is MNHNS and CDR2 is SASEGT. The V and J ends lost 4 bases and 1 base, in that order; junction bases with no gene match: 7. The CDR3 spans 18 residues. The CDR3 nucleotides are TGTGCCAGCAGTGCGGCGGGACTAGCGGGAATGGCCAAAAACATTCAGTACTTC. Its protein product is CASSAAGLAGMAKNIQYF.

A few counts support this clonotype. The V gene is TRBV29-1, the J gene TRBJ2-7, with 8 nucleotides matching TRBD1. This CDR3 is 12 amino acids long. Germline lookup yields CDR1 SQVTM and CDR2 ANQGSEA. After removal of 6 bases from V and 3 bases from J, the junction contained 4 bases not matched to a gene. CDR3 nucleotides: TGCAGCGTCGGACAGGGCCTCTACGAGCAGTACTTC. This codes for CSVGQGLYEQYF.

A few counts support this clonotype. The CDR3 spells CASSLYRGNEQFF. CDR3 coding DNA: TGTGCCAGCAGCCTGTACAGGGGAAATGAGCAGTTCTTC. This chain links TRBV7-6 with TRBJ2-1; 7 positions agree with TRBD1. Per the germline V gene, CDR1 is SGHVS and CDR2 is FNYEAQ. The CDR3 contains 13 residues. J lost 7 bases, V lost 5 bases, and 5 bases had no gene match.

This clonotype was observed a single time. V gene TRBV7-2 combines with J gene TRBJ2-7, with D possibly being TRBD1 or TRBD2 (5 bases each). The J call may not be correct, given that the DNA end is closer to TRBJ2-5. This CDR3 comprises 15 residues. Germline CDR1 reads SGHTA; CDR2 reads FQGNSA. CDR3 in DNA: TGTGCCAGCAACGTCCAGGGCGGAACGGGGGAGACCCAGTACTTC. It is translated as CASNVQGGTGETQYF.

This clonotype was observed a few times. This chain links TRBV20-1 with TRBJ2-1, with 14 positions matching TRBD2. The CDR3 loop spans 17 amino acids. The germline gives CDR1 DFQATT, CDR2 SNEGSKA (reference sequence). J gave up 2 bases and V 3 bases, and 6 bases lay outside the gene matches. In nucleotides, the CDR3 is TGCAGTGCTAGGGGACTAGCGGGAGACCTTGCCTACAATGAGCAGTTCTTC. This encodes CSARGLAGDLAYNEQFF.